What follows are 18 T cell receptor beta chains derived from one specimen sequenced in a study of chemoradiotherapy in HPV16-positive cancers. The protocol was immunoSEQ multiplex PCR, while the TCRdb copy is restricted to in-frame clones and leaves out a portion. The sample consists of about 20,000 clones, just under 75% of them appearing once. Collection took place from a patient who underwent chemoradiotherapy. Receptors originate from a human donor with HPV-associated anogenital cancer.

This clone was detected a few times. The chain joins TRBV6-1 to TRBJ2-7, with D possibly TRBD2 on 6 matching bases. Germline lookup yields CDR1 MNHNS and CDR2 SASEGT. The ends were cut back, 0 bases at V and 3 bases at J, with 12 bases in the middle. The CDR3 is 15 amino acids. CDR3 nucleotide sequence: TGTGCCAGCAGTGAAGCGGAGGGCGGGAACTACGAGCAGTACTTC. Translation: CASSEAEGGNYEQYF.

This chain joins TRBV28 and TRBJ1-1; TRBD1 might be the D (5 bases). V lost 1 base and J lost 1, with 10 bases in between. Germline loops: CDR1 MDHEN, CDR2 SYDVKM. The CDR3 consists of 15 residues. The CDR3 DNA reads as TGTGCCAGCAGTTTATATACAGGCCCGAACACTGAAGCTTTCTTT. This sequence encodes CASSLYTGPNTEAFF.

The chain combines TRBV9 with TRBJ2-2, with D perhaps TRBD1 (5 bases). The ends were cut back, 0 bases at V and 6 bases at J, with 9 bases in the middle. The CDR3 is made up of 14 amino acids. Per germline, CDR1 SGDLS and CDR2 YYNGEE. The CDR3 coding sequence is TGTGCCAGCAGCGTAGGGGGCAACTCCGGGGAGCTGTTTTTT. Translation gives CASSVGGNSGELFF.

The chain joins TRBV30 to TRBJ1-5; D gene uncertain. The germline V and J ends were trimmed by 0 bases and 3 bases, with 9 bases remaining between them. This CDR3 is 14 amino acids long. Germline V lookup: CDR1 GTSNPN, CDR2 SVGIG (reference sequence). The CDR3 here is CAWSVLGFNQPQHF. The CDR3 DNA reads TGTGCCTGGAGTGTACTTGGCTTCAATCAGCCCCAGCATTTT.

The chain combines TRBV4-3 with TRBJ2-1; 7 bases are shared with TRBD2. V shed 1 base, J shed 7 bases, and the junction held 10 bases outside the gene matches. Germline V gene data show CDR1 as LGHNA and CDR2 as YSLEER. CDR3 size: 16 residues. In DNA, the CDR3 is TGCGCCAGCAGCCAAGTTTCTAGCGGCCTAGGGAATGAGCAGTTCTTC. It is translated as CASSQVSSGLGNEQFF.

This chain links TRBV2 with TRBJ2-5; maybe TRBD1 (7 bases). The CDR3 loop spans 16 amino acids. Per the germline V gene, CDR1 is SNHLY and CDR2 is FYNNEI. Between the trimmed V and J ends, which lost 3 bases and 7 bases, there was a span of 21 bases. CDR3 sequence: CASSDQGVAVLRTQYF. DNA for the CDR3: TGTGCCAGCAGTGACCAGGGGGTAGCGGTACTTCGGACCCAGTACTTC.

The chain recombines TRBV18 with TRBJ2-7, with 8 bases matching TRBD2. J was trimmed by 3 bases and V by 6 bases; bases with no gene match: 7. CDR1 KGHSH and CDR2 LQKENI come from the germline V gene. This CDR3 is 14 amino acids long. CDR3 coding DNA: TGTGCCAGCTCCCCGAGCGGGAGTAACTACGAGCAGTACTTC. Amino acids: CASSPSGSNYEQYF.

The rearrangement links TRBV5-6 to TRBJ2-5, with D possibly matching TRBD2 (5 bases). The J call may be mistaken, given a closer DNA end match to TRBJ2-7. Germline V gene data show CDR1 as SGHDT and CDR2 as YYEEEE. This CDR3 has 17 amino acids. Here the CDR3 DNA reads TGTGCCAGCAGTCCTGCGGCTAGCTTGTACTTCCCCTACGAGCAGTACTTC. It codes for CASSPAASLYFPYEQYF.

V and J are TRBV28 and TRBJ1-1; maybe TRBD1 (6 bases). Between the trimmed V and J ends, which lost 3 bases and 1 base, there was a span of 18 bases. Germline loops: CDR1 MDHEN, CDR2 SYDVKM. The CDR3 sequence is 17 residues long. The CDR3 spells CASSFMAGALGNTEAFF. In nucleotides, the CDR3 is TGTGCCAGCAGTTTTATGGCGGGGGCTCTAGGGAACACTGAAGCTTTCTTT.

The V gene is TRBV29-1, the J gene TRBJ2-5, with 7 bases identical to TRBD2. This CDR3 spans 10 amino acids. CDR1 is SQVTM, CDR2 ANQGSEA, per germline. Unmatched junction bases numbered 3, after V lost 3 bases and J lost 11 bases. The CDR3 sequence is CSVDLGGQYF. In nucleotides, the CDR3 is TGCAGCGTTGACCTCGGGGGGCAGTACTTC.

V gene TRBV7-2 combines with J gene TRBJ2-1; 11 bases align to TRBD2. The ends lost 6 bases at V and 5 bases at J; junction bases unmatched: 6. The CDR3 has 15 amino acids. Germline values: CDR1 SGHTA, CDR2 FQGNSA. The CDR3: CASRPTSGAHNEQFF. The CDR3 bases are TGTGCCAGCAGGCCGACTAGCGGGGCCCACAATGAGCAGTTCTTC.

Only a few counts were recorded for this clone. The chain carries TRBV28 and TRBJ2-1; D is unresolved. From germline, CDR1 is MDHEN and CDR2 SYDVKM. V dropped 8 bases and J dropped 1 base, with 9 bases sitting between them. This CDR3 has 13 residues. The CDR3 sequence is CASGLVSYNEQFF. CDR3 nucleotide sequence: TGTGCCAGCGGCCTTGTGTCCTACAATGAGCAGTTCTTC.

The rearrangement uses TRBV6-5 and TRBJ2-7, with 16 bases aligning to TRBD2. V was clipped by 4 bases and J by 6 bases; unmatched bases: 6. Per the germline V gene, CDR1 is MNHEY and CDR2 is SVGAGI. The CDR3 length is 16 residues. The CDR3 here is CASSWGLAGGPTEQYF. The CDR3 DNA reads as TGTGCCAGCAGTTGGGGACTAGCGGGAGGGCCGACCGAGCAGTACTTC.

This sequence joins TRBV6-4 and TRBJ2-3, with 7 bases identical to TRBD1. CDR1 and CDR2 (germline): MRHNA, SNTAGT. The V gene end was trimmed by 4 bases and the J gene end by 1 base; junction bases not matched to a gene: 2. This CDR3 contains 14 residues. DNA of the CDR3: TGTGCCAGCAGTGGACAGGGTGGCACAGATACGCAGTATTTT. It specifies CASSGQGGTDTQYF.

The chain uses TRBV5-1 and TRBJ2-1, with TRBD2 matching over 8 bases. CDR3 length equals 14 residues. The germline gives CDR1 SGHRS, CDR2 YFSETQ. The V and J ends lost 0 bases and 7 bases, in that order; junction bases with no gene match: 3. CDR3 amino acids: CASSLDGGVNEQFF. CDR3 coding DNA: TGCGCCAGCAGCTTGGACGGGGGGGTTAATGAGCAGTTCTTC.

The rearrangement uses TRBV4-1 and TRBJ1-4, with D possibly being TRBD1 (5 bases). CDR1 is MGHRA, CDR2 YSYEKL, per germline. This CDR3 has 16 residues. V lost 6 bases to trimming and J lost 7 bases, with 21 bases between them. Here the CDR3 DNA reads TGCGCCAGCAGAGATCCGGGCACCTGGGGGGGTGAAAAACTGTTTTTT. The encoded protein is CASRDPGTWGGEKLFF.

There are a few counts of this clone. The chain couples TRBV29-1 to TRBJ2-1; 9 bases line up with TRBD1. CDR1 is SQVTM, CDR2 ANQGSEA, per germline. The CDR3 is made up of 14 amino acids. The V and J ends lost 5 bases and 7 bases, in that order; junction bases with no gene match: 9. The CDR3 region has the DNA TGCAGCGTTCGTCCGGGACAGGGCTGGAATGAGCAGTTCTTC. Residues: CSVRPGQGWNEQFF.

V gene TRBV6-5 combines with J gene TRBJ2-2, with D uncertain. The germline CDR1 and CDR2 sequences are MNHEY and SVGAGI. The V end lost 8 bases, the J end lost 4 bases, and 5 bases lay between the germline ends. This CDR3 has 11 residues. CDR3 DNA sequence: TGTGCCAGCGAATCCACCGGGGAGCTGTTTTTT. Translation gives CASESTGELFF.